This T cell receptor beta chain originates from a study of human T cells and chemical hapten exposure. Time point specified: pre-sensitization, week 0. Treatment specified: therapeutic diphenylcyclopropenone sensitization with weekly scalp DPC. Alopecia patients, 18 to 70 years old and DPC-suitable, served as donors. This clonotype has ten or more counts. TCRdb reprocessed the RACE reads with MiXCR, giving one entry per CDR3 protein. The sample consists of tens of thousands of distinct CDR3 sequences, roughly 8.8% of them appearing once. The germline V and J ends were trimmed by 2 bases and 3 bases, with 8 bases remaining between them. This CDR3 is built from 13 residues. Germline CDR1 reads SGHDT; CDR2 reads YYEEEE.

The clonotype comes from a woman between 40 and 55 years old with alopecia areata. Some clones in this sample may be carry-over from other donors' samples. Source: whole blood, taken in connection with sensitization to the hapten diphenylcyclopropenone (DPC). The chain recombines TRBV5-6 with TRBJ1-1; D unclear. CDR3 sequence reads: CASSFRDDTEAFF. CDR3 bases: TGTGCCAGCAGCTTCCGGGATGACACTGAAGCTTTCTTT.